The 17 T cell receptor beta chains reported below all come from one sample, sequenced in a study of cytomegalovirus exposure and HLA in healthy donors. Primers for the PCR totalled 60 Vbeta and 13 Jbeta. Sequencing was performed with immunoSEQ multiplex PCR; in TCRdb, only in-frame clones are kept and a portion is missing. Altogether under 150,000 clones are present, roughly 77% being singletons, with the ten largest covering 5.9%. The specimen was PBMCs. The receptors derive from a woman aged 40 to 50 in good health and CMV-seropositive.

This chain uses TRBV27 with TRBJ2-1, with 12 bases lining up with TRBD2. Germline V gene sequence: CDR1 MNHEY, CDR2 SMNVEV (reference sequence). The CDR3 loop spans 22 amino acids. The V gene end was trimmed by 5 bases and the J gene end by 0 bases; junction bases not matched to a gene: 20. For the CDR3, the DNA is TGTGCCAGCAGTCCGGCCGGACTAGCGGGAAAATCTCGATTAGGCTCCTACAATGAGCAGTTCTTC. This gives the protein CASSPAGLAGKSRLGSYNEQFF.

The chain recombines TRBV2 with TRBJ2-5; tentative D call: TRBD1 (6 bases). The DNA matches TRBJ2-7 better at its end, which makes the J call doubtful. The length of the CDR3 is 14 residues. Germline V gene sequence: CDR1 SNHLY, CDR2 FYNNEI. In DNA, the CDR3 is TGTGCCAGCACCACCTTGCCACAGGGAAGCGAGCAGTACTTC. This sequence encodes CASTTLPQGSEQYF.

The J gene is TRBJ1-1, the V gene TRBV27; tentative D call: TRBD1 (6 bases). The CDR3 loop spans 13 amino acids. V was trimmed by 4 bases and J by 10 bases, leaving 16 bases between them. Germline CDR1 is MNHEY and CDR2 is SMNVEV (reference sequence). CDR3 residues: CASSSIRGLGAFF. CDR3 in DNA: TGTGCCAGCAGTTCCATCAGGGGATTGGGAGCTTTCTTT.

This sequence joins TRBV2 and TRBJ2-1; 7 positions agree with TRBD2. The CDR3 spans 15 residues. Germline-derived CDR1 and CDR2 are SNHLY and FYNNEI. Trimming took 6 bases from V and 0 from J; bases not matched to a gene: 5. Written as DNA, the CDR3 is TGTGCCAGCAGAGAACTAGCGAACTCCTACAATGAGCAGTTCTTC. This sequence encodes CASRELANSYNEQFF.

J is TRBJ2-1 and V is TRBV27; a possible D gene is TRBD1 (5 bases). The CDR3 length is 15 residues. Trimming took off 6 bases at V and 4 bases at J, with 16 bases between the two ends. Germline V CDR1 and CDR2: MNHEY, SMNVEV (reference sequence). CDR3 residues: CASSLGQGTYNEQFF. The CDR3 bases are TGTGCCAGCAGCCTTGGTCAGGGTACTTACAATGAGCAGTTCTTC.

The chain recombines TRBV7-9 with TRBJ2-7; 8 bases fit TRBD2. Germline assignment: CDR1 SEHNR and CDR2 FQNEAQ (reference sequence). The CDR3 runs to 15 residues. Trimming removed 7 bases from V and 0 bases from J; junction bases left unmatched: 8. CDR3 in amino acids: CASTSTSASSYEQYF. For the CDR3, the DNA is TGTGCCAGCACCTCGACTAGCGCCAGCTCCTACGAGCAGTACTTC.

V gene TRBV29-1 combines with J gene TRBJ1-1; 7 positions match TRBD1. V gave up 8 bases and J gave up 2 bases; unmatched junction bases: 8. This CDR3 comprises 13 residues. Germline values: CDR1 SQVTM, CDR2 ANQGSEA. For the CDR3, the DNA is TGCAGCACAGGGGACAGAGAAAACACTGAAGCTTTCTTT. This translates into CSTGDRENTEAFF.

The rearrangement links TRBV28 to TRBJ1-2; 11 bases match TRBD1. Germline V gene lookup returns CDR1 MDHEN and CDR2 SYDVKM. This CDR3 contains 15 residues. Trimming cost V 5 bases and J 5 bases; bases outside gene matches: 7. CDR3 coding DNA: TGTGCCAGCAGTGACGGACAGGGGGCGGGGTATGGCTACACCTTC. It specifies CASSDGQGAGYGYTF.

The chain recombines TRBV28 with TRBJ2-1, with 8 bases aligning to TRBD2. The germline V gene has CDR1 MDHEN and CDR2 SYDVKM. The CDR3 consists of 16 residues. The V segment lost 7 bases and the J segment 6 bases; nucleotides outside the gene matches: 14. The CDR3 spells CASTNPGLEFSNEQFF. The CDR3 DNA is TGTGCCAGCACCAACCCGGGACTAGAGTTTTCCAATGAGCAGTTCTTC.

The gene calls are TRBV2 and TRBJ2-2; 8 positions match TRBD2. Per the germline V gene, CDR1 is SNHLY and CDR2 is FYNNEI. The CDR3 has 13 amino acids. V lost 6 bases, J lost 7 bases, and 4 bases stayed unmatched. CDR3 amino acids: CASSPGLGGELFF. The CDR3 region has the DNA TGTGCCAGCAGCCCGGGACTAGGCGGGGAGCTGTTTTTT.

The chain couples TRBV25-1 to TRBJ1-4; 9 nucleotides match TRBD1. In germline, CDR1 is MGHDK, CDR2 SYGVNS. Trimming at V came to 6 bases and at J to 5 bases, leaving 7 bases not matched to a gene. CDR3 length: 15 residues. DNA for the CDR3: TGTGCCAGCAGCCGCCCGGGACAGGGCAATGAAAAACTGTTTTTT. Translating gives CASSRPGQGNEKLFF.

The V call is TRBV10-3, the J call TRBJ1-2, with 7 nucleotides matching TRBD1. V shed 2 bases and J 0 bases; nucleotides not matched to a gene: 3. The CDR3 runs 15 residues. Germline assignment: CDR1 ENHRY and CDR2 SYGVKD. The CDR3 reads CAISEGQATNYGYTF. As DNA, the CDR3 is TGTGCCATCAGTGAGGGACAGGCGACTAACTATGGCTACACCTTC.

The chain recombines TRBV7-9 with TRBJ2-5; 11 bases line up with TRBD1. This CDR3 has 13 residues. The germline CDR1 and CDR2 sequences are SEHNR and FQNEAQ (reference sequence). V lost 7 bases to trimming and J lost 4 bases; unmatched junction nucleotides: 2. CDR3 nucleotide sequence: TGTGCCAGCAAGGGGACAGGGGGAGAGACCCAGTACTTC. Its protein product is CASKGTGGETQYF.

The CDR3 here is CASSLINVDTDTQYF. The CDR3 bases are TGTGCCAGCAGCTTAATTAACGTAGACACAGATACGCAGTATTTT. The gene calls are TRBV11-2 and TRBJ2-3, with no clear D. V shed 2 bases and J shed 2 bases, with 11 bases lying between them. Germline V gene sequence: CDR1 SGHAT, CDR2 FQNNGV. The CDR3 loop spans 15 amino acids.

This clone was counted a few times. The gene calls are TRBV7-3 and TRBJ1-5, with 9 bases lining up with TRBD1. Germline V gene lookup returns CDR1 SGHTA and CDR2 FQGTGA. V lost 2 bases to trimming and J lost 4 bases; unmatched junction nucleotides: 3. The CDR3 spans 15 residues. The CDR3 DNA is TGTGCCAGCAGCTTATCCGGACAGGGGAATCAGCCCCAGCATTTT. As protein: CASSLSGQGNQPQHF.

The chain uses TRBV6-1 and TRBJ1-6, with D possibly being TRBD1 (6 bases). There are 16 residues in the CDR3. Germline values: CDR1 MNHNS, CDR2 SASEGT. Trimming removed 4 bases at V and 7 bases at J, with 17 bases between. CDR3 amino acids: CASSGPGQNGNSPLHF. DNA for the CDR3: TGTGCCAGCAGTGGGCCCGGACAGAATGGGAATTCACCCCTCCACTTT.

CDR3 loop: CASSTSGGGANVLTF. The CDR3 DNA reads as TGTGCCAGCTCTACTTCGGGTGGCGGGGCCAACGTCCTGACTTTC. This rearrangement joins TRBV28 to TRBJ2-6, with D uncertain. Looked up from germline, CDR1 is MDHEN and CDR2 is SYDVKM. The V and J ends lost 8 bases and 4 bases respectively, with 15 bases between them. The CDR3 has 15 amino acids. Variable domain in full (rest from reference TRBV28 and TRBJ2-6): DVKVTQSSRYLVKRTGEKVFLECVQDMDHENMFWYRQDPGLGLRLIYFSYDVKMKEKGDIPEGYSVSREKKERFSLILESASTNQTSMYLCASSTSGGGANVLTFGAGSRLTVL.